This T cell receptor (beta chain) was profiled in a study of early T cells in non-severe SARS-CoV-2 infection. There are 14 residues in the CDR3. The trim removed 7 bases at V and 0 bases at J, leaving 7 bases unmatched. Looked up from germline, CDR1 is SGHRS and CDR2 is YFSETQ. This clonotype was observed a handful of times. A single record per CDR3 protein comes from TCRdb applying MiXCR to the 5' RACE reads. The table lists nearly 95,000 distinct CDR3 sequences, roughly 15% of them singletons. The sequence was obtained from an adult who was a healthcare worker with PCR-confirmed SARS-CoV-2 infection or an uninfected control (not recorded which). The material sequenced was whole blood, taken at baseline. The chain couples TRBV5-1 to TRBJ2-7, with 7 positions matching TRBD1. DNA of the CDR3: TGCGCCAGCCTGGGGACAGCCAACTCCTACGAGCAGTACTTC. This codes for CASLGTANSYEQYF.